What follows are 14 T cell receptor beta chains derived from one specimen sequenced in a study of blood T cell repertoires in COVID-19. Some clones are missing from TCRdb's copy, which holds only in-frame ones; the method was immunoSEQ multiplex PCR. Of roughly 410,000 clones listed, around 91% are singletons. Sequenced sample: peripheral blood. These receptors all come from a woman aged 40 to 50 with COVID-19, enrolled during active disease.

DNA for the CDR3: TGCGCCAGCAGCTTTAGCGGGGGGGCCATAGATACGCAGTATTTT. This gives the protein CASSFSGGAIDTQYF. V is TRBV5-1 and J is TRBJ2-3, with 11 bases lining up with TRBD2. Germline V CDR1 and CDR2: SGHRS, YFSETQ. The J segment lost 5 bases and the V segment lost 2 bases, leaving 4 bases of the junction unmatched. The CDR3 contains 15 residues.

V usage is TRBV29-1 and J usage is TRBJ1-2; TRBD1 agrees at 10 bases. The ends lost 3 bases at V and 0 bases at J; junction bases unmatched: 13. Germline CDR1 is SQVTM and CDR2 is ANQGSEA. The CDR3 contains 18 residues. DNA of the CDR3: TGCAGCGTTGATCCCGTCCGGGACAGGGGCCCTACTAACTATGGCTACACCTTC. As protein: CSVDPVRDRGPTNYGYTF.

The chain is built from TRBV30 and TRBJ1-4; D is unclear. This CDR3 spans 14 amino acids. Between the trimmed V and J ends, which lost 0 bases and 3 bases, there was a span of 8 bases. Germline CDR1 GTSNPN, CDR2 SVGIG (reference sequence). The CDR3 is CAWSVRRSNEKLFF. The CDR3, as DNA: TGTGCCTGGAGTGTACGCAGGTCTAATGAAAAACTGTTTTTT.

The J gene is TRBJ1-1, the V gene TRBV12-3 or TRBV12-4; 8 nucleotides line up with TRBD1. This CDR3 has 13 amino acids. V shed 6 bases, J shed 6 bases, and the junction held 6 bases outside the gene matches. CDR3 in amino acids: CASRAPGQAEAFF. The CDR3 DNA sequence: TGTGCCAGCAGGGCCCCGGGACAGGCTGAAGCTTTCTTT.

The chain has TRBV28 and TRBJ2-3, with D possibly matching TRBD2 (6 bases). V was pared by 3 bases and J by 0 bases, with 13 bases between. The CDR3 consists of 16 residues. Germline V gene sequence: CDR1 MDHEN, CDR2 SYDVKM. The CDR3: CASSLEGQRSTDTQYF. CDR3 bases: TGTGCCAGCAGTTTGGAGGGTCAGCGAAGCACAGATACGCAGTATTTT.

This chain joins TRBV5-1 and TRBJ1-1, with 7 bases that match TRBD1. Unmatched junction bases numbered 3, after V lost 3 bases and J lost 1 base. The CDR3 spans 14 residues. Germline V gene lookup returns CDR1 SGHRS and CDR2 YFSETQ. CDR3 sequence reads: CASSYGTENTEAFF. The CDR3 DNA follows: TGCGCCAGCAGCTACGGGACAGAGAACACTGAAGCTTTCTTT.

This chain links TRBV5-1 with TRBJ2-1; 10 nucleotides match TRBD1. Germline CDR1 and CDR2: SGHRS and YFSETQ. CDR3 length equals 15 residues. The V and J ends lost 3 bases and 5 bases, in that order; junction bases with no gene match: 5. CDR3 residues: CASSSGQGMDNEQFF. The CDR3 DNA sequence: TGCGCCAGCAGCTCGGGACAGGGGATGGACAATGAGCAGTTCTTC.

The V gene is TRBV18, the J gene TRBJ1-5, with D tentatively TRBD1 (5 bases). The CDR3 extends over 17 amino acids. The V end lost 3 bases, the J end lost 1 base, and 16 bases lay between the germline ends. Germline CDR1 KGHSH, CDR2 LQKENI. The CDR3 region is CASSPGPRTFSNQPQHF. The CDR3 bases are TGTGCCAGCTCACCGGGTCCGCGGACATTCAGCAATCAGCCCCAGCATTTT.

The chain joins TRBV19 to TRBJ1-1, with D unclear. CDR1 is LNHDA and CDR2 is SQIVND in the germline V gene (reference sequence). The CDR3 spans 15 residues. Trimming removed 3 bases from V and 5 bases from J, with 16 bases in between. CDR3 DNA sequence: TGTGCCAGTAGTATCCCGTTGGGAGGGAGTACTGAAGCTTTCTTT. This encodes CASSIPLGGSTEAFF.

The chain couples TRBV27 to TRBJ2-7; TRBD2 agrees at 10 bases. Germline CDR1 MNHEY, CDR2 SMNVEV (reference sequence). This CDR3 comprises 18 residues. V was pared by 3 bases and J by 2 bases, with 13 bases of the junction left unmatched. CDR3 region: CASSFLAASGRGTYEQYF. DNA of the CDR3: TGTGCCAGCAGTTTTCTAGCCGCTAGCGGGAGAGGGACCTACGAGCAGTACTTC.

This rearrangement joins TRBV5-1 to TRBJ1-4; TRBD1 agrees at 7 bases. Germline trimming cut 7 bases from V and 3 bases from J; bases unmatched to any gene: 9. Germline V gives CDR1 SGHRS, CDR2 YFSETQ. The CDR3 spans 15 residues. This CDR3 is CASRDSTSANEKLFF. For the CDR3, the DNA is TGCGCCAGCCGGGACAGCACATCTGCTAATGAAAAACTGTTTTTT.

The chain joins TRBV10-3 to TRBJ2-5, with D possibly matching TRBD2 (6 bases). The CDR3 covers 16 residues. V was trimmed by 2 bases and J by 5 bases, leaving 18 bases between them. CDR1 and CDR2 from the germline V gene are ENHRY and SYGVKD. Here the CDR3 reads CAISEREGGIVETQYF. The CDR3 DNA reads as TGTGCCATCAGTGAGAGGGAAGGAGGGATTGTTGAGACCCAGTACTTC.

This chain uses TRBV9 with TRBJ1-1; no clear D gene. The germline V gene encodes CDR1 SGDLS and CDR2 YYNGEE. The CDR3 is 14 amino acids. V was cut by 4 bases and J by 4 bases, with 14 bases left in between. CDR3 bases: TGTGCCAGCAGCTCTCCCTCCCGCGGCACTGAAGCTTTCTTT. This gives the protein CASSSPSRGTEAFF.

The chain employs TRBV7-2 and TRBJ1-3; the D is unclear. With 1 base removed from V and 0 bases from J, the gap between germline ends came to 10 bases. This CDR3 has 16 residues. In germline, CDR1 is SGHTA, CDR2 FQGNSA. CDR3 bases: TGTGCCAGCAGCTTAGGACACCCAAGCTCTGGAAACACCATATATTTT. Protein product: CASSLGHPSSGNTIYF.